The 30 T cell receptor beta chains below were found in one sample sequenced in a study of cytomegalovirus exposure and HLA in healthy donors. TCRdb's table, derived via immunoSEQ multiplex PCR, lists solely in-frame clones and lacks some. The table includes over 250,000 clones, roughly nine tenths detected once. What was sequenced was PBMCs. These receptor sequences come from a woman in her 30s in good health and CMV-seropositive.

The chain joins TRBV5-4 to TRBJ1-1; 9 bases are shared with TRBD1. There are 14 residues in the CDR3. The V segment lost 4 bases and the J segment 6 bases; nucleotides outside the gene matches: 7. Germline CDR1 and CDR2: SGHNT and YYREEE (reference sequence). The CDR3 nucleotides are TGTGCCAGCAGCAAGGGACAGGGCCGCCCTGAAGCTTTCTTT. Its protein product is CASSKGQGRPEAFF.

The chain combines TRBV6-1 with TRBJ2-3; no definite D call. CDR3 size: 14 residues. V was pared by 4 bases and J by 3 bases, with 11 bases between. Germline CDR1 reads MNHNS; CDR2 reads SASEGT. CDR3 nucleotides: TGTGCCAGCAGTGGGGCCCTTGGAACAGATACGCAGTATTTT. This gives the protein CASSGALGTDTQYF.

The table lists this clone with a count of one. The chain combines TRBV2 with TRBJ2-7; the match to TRBD2 covers 9 bases. This CDR3 has 16 residues. CDR1 SNHLY and CDR2 FYNNEI come from the germline V gene. V gave up 6 bases and J gave up 5 bases; unmatched junction bases: 14. The CDR3 sequence: CASSEKVLAGSNEQYF. The CDR3 DNA reads TGTGCCAGCAGCGAAAAAGTTCTAGCGGGGTCAAACGAGCAGTACTTC.

V gene TRBV6-1 combines with J gene TRBJ2-2; no clear D. The CDR3 covers 15 residues. CDR1 and CDR2 (germline): MNHNS, SASEGT. V was shortened by 2 bases and J by 0 bases, with 7 bases between the two germline ends. The CDR3 here is CASSERPSNTGELFF. In nucleotides, the CDR3 is TGTGCCAGCAGTGAACGGCCGTCGAACACCGGGGAGCTGTTTTTT.

The J gene is TRBJ1-3, the V gene TRBV11-3; D unresolved. Germline CDR1 is SGHNT and CDR2 is YENEEA. The V and J ends lost 5 bases and 3 bases respectively, with 11 bases between them. The CDR3 has 14 amino acids. The CDR3 nucleotides are TGTGCCAGCAGCGAAGGGATACTTGGAAACACCATATATTTT. Amino acids: CASSEGILGNTIYF.

The rearrangement joins TRBV6-5 to TRBJ1-1, with D tentatively TRBD1 (5 bases). The CDR3 loop spans 13 amino acids. Germline V gene sequence: CDR1 MNHEY, CDR2 SVGAGI. The V gene lost 2 bases and the J gene lost 5 bases, with 9 bases spanning the gap. CDR3 protein: CASSYAGGTEAFF. DNA of the CDR3: TGTGCCAGCAGTTACGCGGGGGGTACTGAAGCTTTCTTT.

This clone was counted a single time. The CDR3 sequence is CASSVTRGLKETQYF. CDR3 in DNA: TGTGCCAGCAGCGTCACCAGGGGGCTTAAAGAGACCCAGTACTTC. The chain carries TRBV7-7 and TRBJ2-5, with TRBD1 identical over 8 bases. V trimming: 5 bases; J trimming: 3 bases; junction bases outside the gene matches: 8. Germline CDR1 reads SSHAT; CDR2 reads FNYEAQ (reference sequence). There are 15 residues in the CDR3. The whole variable domain, filled in from reference TRBV7-7 and TRBJ2-5, reads GAGVSQSPRYKVTKRGQDVTLRCDPISSHATLYWYQQALGQGPEFLTYFNYEAQPDKSGLPSDRFSAERPEGSISTLTIQRTEQRDSAMYRCASSVTRGLKETQYFGPGTRLLVL.

This CDR3 is CASSVSGELFF. CDR3 coding DNA: TGTGCCAGCAGCGTATCCGGGGAGCTGTTTTTT. This chain connects TRBV9 to TRBJ2-2; D call uncertain. Germline lookup yields CDR1 SGDLS and CDR2 YYNGEE. V lost 1 base, J lost 6 bases, and 1 base lay in between. The CDR3 extends over 11 amino acids.

The CDR3 DNA sequence: TGTGCCAGCAGTGACTACGACAGGGTTGGAAACACCATATATTTT. The encoded protein is CASSDYDRVGNTIYF. The chain joins TRBV25-1 to TRBJ1-3; 7 nucleotides line up with TRBD1. This CDR3 contains 15 residues. Trimming at V came to 3 bases and at J to 3 bases, leaving 5 bases not matched to a gene. CDR1 is MGHDK and CDR2 is SYGVNS in the germline V gene.

The rearrangement uses TRBV5-1 and TRBJ2-1; perhaps TRBD2 as D (5 bases). The germline V gene encodes CDR1 SGHRS and CDR2 YFSETQ. V was clipped by 0 bases and J by 3 bases, with 19 bases between them. The length of the CDR3 is 18 residues. The CDR3 protein is CASSLATVRRGIYNEQFF. In nucleotides, the CDR3 is TGCGCCAGCAGCTTGGCCACGGTGCGTAGAGGGATCTACAATGAGCAGTTCTTC.

This clone appeared once. The V and J genes are TRBV6-4 and TRBJ2-3; possible D gene TRBD2, 6 bases. Trimming shortened V by 0 bases and J by 6 bases, and 16 bases separated the two germline ends. CDR3 length: 16 residues. Germline V CDR1 and CDR2: MRHNA, SNTAGT. The CDR3 sequence: CASSDSGSGGADTQYF. The CDR3 DNA sequence: TGTGCCAGCAGTGACTCGGGTAGCGGTGGGGCTGATACGCAGTATTTT.

The V call is TRBV29-1, the J call TRBJ2-7; TRBD2 agrees at 13 bases. The CDR3 runs 15 residues. From germline, CDR1 is SQVTM and CDR2 ANQGSEA. V was pared by 7 bases and J by 2 bases, with 8 bases of the junction left unmatched. The CDR3 DNA follows: TGCAGCGCCTTGGGGGGACTAGCGGGACCCTACGAGCAGTACTTC. It translates to CSALGGLAGPYEQYF.

This clone was seen more than once but under ten times. CDR3 amino acids: CASSPGQGRQPQHF. The CDR3 DNA sequence: TGTGCCAGCAGTCCCGGCCAGGGGAGGCAGCCCCAGCATTTT. V gene TRBV6-5 combines with J gene TRBJ1-5, with a tentative D call TRBD1 (6 bases). The germline gives CDR1 MNHEY, CDR2 SVGAGI. The CDR3 is 14 residues long. Trimming removed 5 bases from V and 7 bases from J, with 15 bases in between.

V and J are TRBV9 and TRBJ1-1; D remains unclear. The length of the CDR3 is 16 residues. V lost 4 bases to trimming and J lost 4 bases, with 20 bases between them. Germline CDR1 is SGDLS and CDR2 is YYNGEE. The CDR3 protein is CASSLPPDEGGTEAFF. CDR3 sequence (DNA): TGTGCCAGCAGCCTTCCCCCGGACGAGGGCGGCACTGAAGCTTTCTTT.

The chain couples TRBV7-8 to TRBJ1-1, with D possibly being TRBD1 (5 bases). Germline CDR1 is SGHVS and CDR2 is FQNEAQ. The length of the CDR3 is 15 residues. V was pared by 6 bases and J by 2 bases, with 16 bases between. The CDR3 is CASSPHYQGNTEAFF. CDR3 in DNA: TGTGCCAGCAGTCCACATTATCAGGGCAACACTGAAGCTTTCTTT.

The J gene is TRBJ2-1, the V gene TRBV12-5; D is uncertain. Per germline, CDR1 LGHNT and CDR2 FRNRAP. This CDR3 is built from 14 residues. V lost 1 base, J lost 8 bases, and 12 bases lay in between. This CDR3 is CASGLGTKGYEQFF. The CDR3 region has the DNA TGTGCTAGTGGTTTGGGAACAAAGGGATATGAGCAGTTCTTC.

The chain joins TRBV29-1 to TRBJ2-4; TRBD1 aligns across 8 bases. Germline V CDR1 and CDR2: SQVTM, ANQGSEA. The CDR3 contains 14 residues. The J segment lost 6 bases and the V segment lost 2 bases, leaving 6 bases of the junction unmatched. The CDR3 DNA follows: TGCAGCGTTGAAATTCCCGACAGGGGAAACATTCAGTACTTC. Translating gives CSVEIPDRGNIQYF.

The chain links TRBV11-1 to TRBJ1-6; D is unresolved. The germline CDR1 and CDR2 sequences are SGHAT and FQDESV (reference sequence). Trimming stripped 5 bases from V and 10 bases from J, with 15 bases between. The CDR3 spans 14 residues. CDR3 amino acids: CASSTREERSPLHF. The CDR3 DNA is TGTGCCAGCAGCACTAGGGAGGAGAGGTCACCCCTCCACTTT.

This clone showed up just once. The chain recombines TRBV15 with TRBJ2-7, with D unclear. The CDR3 spans 16 residues. With 1 base removed from V and 2 bases from J, the gap between germline ends came to 15 bases. Germline CDR1 is LNHNV and CDR2 is YYDKDF (reference sequence). The CDR3 region has the DNA TGTGCCACCAGCAGAGGTAGGACGTCGGGCCCCTACGAGCAGTACTTC. The encoded protein is CATSRGRTSGPYEQYF. Based on the CDR3 plus reference TRBV15 and TRBJ2-7, the full variable domain is DAMVIQNPRYQVTQFGKPVTLSCSQTLNHNVMYWYQQKSSQAPKLLFHYYDKDFNNEADTPDNFQSRRPNTSFCFLDIRSPGLGDTAMYLCATSRGRTSGPYEQYFGPGTRLTVT.

The genes are TRBV2 and TRBJ2-1; 7 positions match TRBD2. The CDR3 has 16 residues. Germline V CDR1 and CDR2: SNHLY, FYNNEI. Trimming cost V 5 bases and J 1 base; bases outside gene matches: 8. DNA for the CDR3: TGTGCCAGCAGTTCTCTAGCGGATGATTCCTACAATGAGCAGTTCTTC. This codes for CASSSLADDSYNEQFF.

This chain links TRBV30 with TRBJ2-7; D call uncertain. Trimming shortened V by 7 bases and J by 1 base, and 14 bases separated the two germline ends. This CDR3 comprises 13 residues. Germline V gene sequence: CDR1 GTSNPN, CDR2 SVGIG (reference sequence). CDR3 sequence: CASTTLYSYEQYF. In DNA form, the CDR3 reads TGTGCCTCGACGACTCTTTATTCCTACGAGCAGTACTTC.

The chain couples TRBV27 to TRBJ2-3; tentatively, D is TRBD2 (7 bases). Trimming stripped 2 bases from V and 5 bases from J, with 11 bases between. The CDR3 contains 14 residues. Germline CDR1 MNHEY, CDR2 SMNVEV (reference sequence). CDR3 protein: CASSLREGVDTQYF. The CDR3 DNA reads TGTGCCAGCAGTTTAAGGGAGGGGGTAGATACGCAGTATTTT.

The chain couples TRBV19 to TRBJ2-7; maybe TRBD1 (5 bases). The germline V gene encodes CDR1 LNHDA and CDR2 SQIVND (reference sequence). The CDR3 is 12 residues long. With 5 bases removed from V and 2 bases from J, the gap between germline ends came to 7 bases. CDR3 bases: TGTGCCAGTAGTGGCAGGGCCTACGAGCAGTACTTC. Residues: CASSGRAYEQYF.

This sequence joins TRBV6-1 and TRBJ2-3; perhaps TRBD1 as D (6 bases). The CDR3 runs to 15 residues. The ends were cut back, 3 bases at V and 5 bases at J, with 15 bases in the middle. From germline, CDR1 is MNHNS and CDR2 SASEGT. CDR3 in DNA: TGTGCCAGCAGTGAGCTCAGCAGGGGATTAGATACGCAGTATTTT. Translated, it gives CASSELSRGLDTQYF.

The chain is built from TRBV6-5 and TRBJ1-2, with 9 bases matching TRBD1. Germline trimming cut 5 bases from V and 3 bases from J; bases unmatched to any gene: 4. The CDR3 sequence is 14 residues long. CDR1 is MNHEY, CDR2 SVGAGI, per germline. In DNA, the CDR3 is TGTGCCAGCAGTCCCACAGGGGGCGACTATGGCTACACCTTC. It encodes CASSPTGGDYGYTF.

This clone occurred once. The chain uses TRBV9 and TRBJ1-1; D is unclear. CDR1 is SGDLS and CDR2 is YYNGEE in the germline V gene. Trimming stripped 4 bases from V and 11 bases from J, with 21 bases between. The CDR3 runs to 14 residues. The CDR3 region has the DNA TGTGCCAGCAGCCCTAGCACACTCTCCGCACGGGCTTTCTTT. This encodes CASSPSTLSARAFF.

The CDR3 here is CASCEDLSYNSPLHF. CDR3 DNA sequence: TGTGCCAGCTGCGAGGACCTCTCCTATAATTCACCCCTCCACTTT. The V call is TRBV7-9, the J call TRBJ1-6; D ambiguous. Germline V CDR1 and CDR2: SEHNR, FQNEAQ (reference sequence). This CDR3 contains 15 residues. Trimming left V 8 bases short and J 0 bases short, with 11 bases between. The variable domain in full, with the rest retrieved from reference TRBV7-9 and TRBJ1-6, is DTGVSQNPRHKITKRGQNVTFRCDPISEHNRLYWYRQTLGQGPEFLTYFQNEAQLEKSRLLSDRFSAERPKGSFSTLEIQRTEQGDSAMYLCASCEDLSYNSPLHFGNGTRLTVT.

This clone appeared a single time. This sequence joins TRBV10-3 and TRBJ2-1; the match to TRBD1 covers 7 bases. This CDR3 region has 14 residues. The V segment lost 2 bases and the J segment 3 bases; nucleotides outside the gene matches: 1. Germline CDR1 reads ENHRY; CDR2 reads SYGVKD. The CDR3 nucleotides are TGTGCCATCAGTGAGGGGACAGTCTACAATGAGCAGTTCTTC. This translates into CAISEGTVYNEQFF.

This chain connects TRBV7-7 to TRBJ2-7; 12 bases agree with TRBD1. The germline V gene has CDR1 SSHAT and CDR2 FNYEAQ (reference sequence). The CDR3 consists of 15 residues. V lost 4 bases, J lost 7 bases, and 8 bases stayed unmatched. Here the CDR3 DNA reads TGTGCCAGCAGCTCCGGGACAGGGGGCCGAGAAGAGCAGTACTTC. This gives the protein CASSSGTGGREEQYF.

The chain combines TRBV5-1 with TRBJ2-7; a possible D gene is TRBD1 (6 bases). Trimming cost V 0 bases and J 4 bases, with 11 bases left between them. The CDR3 covers 14 residues. Germline values: CDR1 SGHRS, CDR2 YFSETQ. The CDR3 region has the DNA TGCGCCAGCAGCTTGGAAACAGGGAGATACGAGCAGTACTTC. This codes for CASSLETGRYEQYF.